This TCR beta chain was found in a study of cytomegalovirus exposure and HLA in healthy donors. Study-level findings and limits: It was only CMV serostatus that was available as immune exposure information. In an earlier analysis, about 87% or about 30%: the productive usage of most TCR beta V segments. According to reports, the classifier identified cytomegalovirus status with high specificity and sensitivity. A later analysis showed TCR association rates differing by HLA locus, peaking at DRB1 and lowest at HLA-C.

CDR1 and CDR2 from the germline V gene are SNHLY and FYNNEI. Trimming at V came to 6 bases and at J to 1 base, leaving 8 bases not matched to a gene. The CDR3 totals 15 residues. The PCR ran on 60 Vbeta and 13 Jbeta primers. Repertoires were generated with immunoSEQ multiplex PCR, while TCRdb's copy carries only in-frame clones and drops some. This table holds under 200,000 clones, about 80% found once. A note on this clone: Its matching antigen is unknown.

The chain employs TRBV2 and TRBJ2-5; 7 positions match TRBD2. The sample consisted of PBMCs. The TCR originated in a woman in her 50s in good health and CMV-seronegative. CDR3 nucleotides: TGTGCCAGCAGCCTTTTGGGAGGGGCCCAAGAGACCCAGTACTTC. Its translation: CASSLLGGAQETQYF.